A selection of T cell receptor beta chains follows, all from one sample in a study of blood T cell repertoires in COVID-19. Assay: immunoSEQ multiplex PCR; the TCRdb copy retains only in-frame clones and omits some. The sample shows about 350,000 clones, about 88% of them seen only once. The sample consisted of PBMCs or T cells enriched from blood (not recorded which). Receptors originate from a woman in her twenties or thirties who had been exposed to COVID-19. Each CDR3 is given with its conserved first and last residue. Each record gives: D gene, V gene, J gene, CDR3 DNA, CDR3 protein. D genes are given only for firm matches.

TRBD2,TRBV28,TRBJ2-4,TGTGCCAGTGGGACTAGCGGGGGAGCCAAAAACATTCAGTACTTC,CASGTSGGAKNIQYF
NA,TRBV5-1,TRBJ2-1,TGCGCCAGCAGCCTGGTACAGGGAGATTATGACGAGCAGTTCTTC,CASSLVQGDYDEQFF
NA,TRBV6-5,TRBJ2-1,TGTGCCAGCAGTTCAGGGCCCCAAGAAGGCGAGCAGTTCTTC,CASSSGPQEGEQFF
NA,TRBV15,TRBJ1-3,TGTGCCACCAGCAGAGGAGGGATTGGGGACACCATATATTTT,CATSRGGIGDTIYF
NA,TRBV7-5,TRBJ1-6,TGTGCCAGAAGCCGGACCGGGACAGGGTTGACACCCCTCCACTTT,CARSRTGTGLTPLHF
NA,TRBV6-5,TRBJ1-2,TGTGTCACAGGGCACGGCGGCTACACCTTC,CVTGHGGYTF
TRBD1,TRBV15,TRBJ1-1,TGTGCCACCAGCAGTCCCGGGCGGACAGGTGTAGCTTTCTTT,CATSSPGRTGVAFF
NA,TRBV27,TRBJ2-1,TGTGCCAGCAGTCTTAGGACTACTAACTACAATGAGCAGTTCTTC,CASSLRTTNYNEQFF
TRBD2,TRBV10-3,TRBJ2-2,TGTGCCAGCGGACAGCGGGAGGTTAGCACCGGGGAGCTGTTTTTT,CASGQREVSTGELFF
NA,TRBV6-5,TRBJ1-1,TGTGCCAGCAGTTACCTATCGTACACTGAAGCTTTCTTT,CASSYLSYTEAFF
TRBD1,TRBV5-1,TRBJ1-1,TGCGCCAGCAGCCCGGGACAGGGATGGAACACTGAAGCTTTCTTT,CASSPGQGWNTEAFF
NA,TRBV7-8,TRBJ2-1,TGTGCCAGCAGCCCCCCTGGACTCCCCCTAATCCCCTCCCGCGGCCTTGAGGTTTTTGAGCAGTTCTTC,CASSPPGLPLIPSRGLEVFEQFF
TRBD1,TRBV5-1,TRBJ2-7,TGCGCCAGCAGCCCAGGGGGATTTCGAACGCCAGGATCCTACGAGCAGTACTTC,CASSPGGFRTPGSYEQYF